Presented here are 3 T cell receptor beta chains from one specimen sequenced in a study of breast tumors, draining lymph nodes, adjacent tissues. Breast cancer patients provided tissue from their axillary draining lymph nodes. TCRdb recomputed calls from the multiplex PCR reads with MiXCR, one row per CDR3 protein. This table holds a few hundred thousand distinct CDR3 sequences, 34% found once. Sequencing used axillary lymph node tissue. These receptor sequences come from a female donor with breast cancer. Some clones in this sample may be carry-over from other donors' samples.

The chain uses TRBV18 and TRBJ2-2; 7 bases are a match to TRBD2. The CDR3 has 15 residues. V lost 6 bases, J lost 1 base, and 5 bases stayed unmatched. The germline V gene has CDR1 KGHSH and CDR2 LQKENI. The CDR3 DNA reads as TGTGCCAGCTCCCGAACGGGAGGGAACACCGGGGAGCTGTTTTTT. This codes for CASSRTGGNTGELFF.

This clonotype has a count of ten or more. The V call is TRBV5-1, the J call TRBJ2-7, with a possible D match to TRBD1 (5 bases). The CDR3 contains 14 residues. V shed 0 bases and J shed 5 bases, with 12 bases lying between them. Germline-derived CDR1 and CDR2 are SGHRS and YFSETQ. The CDR3 loop is CASSLGQPPNEQYF. Written as DNA, the CDR3 is TGCGCCAGCAGCTTGGGACAGCCCCCGAACGAGCAGTACTTC.

This clonotype was observed at least ten times. The CDR3 sequence is CASSEILAGDPQETQYF. DNA for the CDR3: TGTGCCAGCAGTGAGATACTAGCGGGGGACCCACAAGAGACCCAGTACTTC. The chain combines TRBV6-1 with TRBJ2-5; 11 nucleotides line up with TRBD2. The CDR3 contains 17 residues. V shed 3 bases, J shed 2 bases, and the junction held 8 bases outside the gene matches. CDR1 is MNHNS, CDR2 SASEGT, per germline.